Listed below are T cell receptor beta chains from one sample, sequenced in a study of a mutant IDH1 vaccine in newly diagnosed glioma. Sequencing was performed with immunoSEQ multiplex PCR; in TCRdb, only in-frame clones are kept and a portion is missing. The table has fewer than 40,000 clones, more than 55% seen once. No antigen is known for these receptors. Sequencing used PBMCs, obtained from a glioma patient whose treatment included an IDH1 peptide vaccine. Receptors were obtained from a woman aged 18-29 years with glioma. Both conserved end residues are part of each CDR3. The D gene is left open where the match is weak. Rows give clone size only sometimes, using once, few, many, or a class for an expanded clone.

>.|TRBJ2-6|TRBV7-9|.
CASSSDFSGANVLTF
TGTGCCAGCAGCTCGGATTTCTCTGGGGCCAACGTCCTGACTTTC
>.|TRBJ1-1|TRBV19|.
CASSTLRGEAFF
TGTGCCAGTAGTACCCTACGGGGTGAAGCTTTCTTT
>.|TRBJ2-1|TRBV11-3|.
CASSPGVGGAQFF
TGTGCCAGCAGTCCCGGGGTTGGAGGAGCGCAGTTCTTC
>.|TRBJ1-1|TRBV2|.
CASRVGMNTEAFF
TGTGCCAGCCGGGTCGGCATGAACACTGAAGCTTTCTTT
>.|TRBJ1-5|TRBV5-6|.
CASSWQGQPQHF
TGTGCCAGCAGTTGGCAGGGCCAGCCCCAGCATTTT
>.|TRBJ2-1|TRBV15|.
CATSRNYVGANNEQFF
TGTGCCACCAGCAGGAATTATGTGGGGGCCAACAATGAGCAGTTCTTC
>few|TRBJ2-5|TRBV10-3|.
CAISKDREGPQYF
TGTGCCATCAGTAAGGACAGGGAGGGGCCCCAGTACTTC
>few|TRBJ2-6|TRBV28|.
CASSLGGSGANVLTF
TGTGCCAGCAGTTTAGGTGGCTCTGGGGCCAACGTCCTGACTTTC
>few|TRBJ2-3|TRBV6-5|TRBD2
CASSYALAGGTDTQYF
TGTGCCAGCAGTTACGCTCTAGCGGGGGGCACAGATACGCAGTATTTT
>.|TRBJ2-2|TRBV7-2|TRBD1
CASSFYRGNTGELFF
TGTGCCAGCAGCTTTTACAGGGGTAACACCGGGGAGCTGTTTTTT
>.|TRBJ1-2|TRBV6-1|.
CASSALLFRGPGSGYTF
TGTGCCAGCAGTGCCTTGTTATTCAGGGGTCCTGGATCGGGCTACACCTTC
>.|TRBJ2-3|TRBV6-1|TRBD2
CASSEYRGGGLAADTQYF
TGTGCCAGCAGTGAATACAGGGGCGGGGGACTAGCCGCAGATACGCAGTATTTT
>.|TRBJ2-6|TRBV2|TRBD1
CASRLRQGQPSGANVLTF
TGTGCCAGCAGGCTGAGACAGGGACAACCCTCTGGGGCCAACGTCCTGACTTTC
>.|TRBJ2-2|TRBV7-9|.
CASRNRVVGELFF
TGTGCCAGCAGGAACAGGGTCGTCGGGGAGCTGTTTTTT
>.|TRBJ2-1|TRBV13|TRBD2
CASSARLASGRRNEQFF
TGTGCCAGCAGCGCTCGATTGGCTAGCGGGAGGCGGAATGAGCAGTTCTTC
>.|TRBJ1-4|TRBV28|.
CASTLARGREKLFF
TGTGCCAGCACTCTCGCTCGGGGTCGAGAAAAACTGTTTTTT
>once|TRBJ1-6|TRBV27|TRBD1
CASSFSLRTGSSSPLHF
TGTGCCAGCAGTTTTTCTTTGAGGACAGGGTCTAGCTCACCCCTCCACTTT
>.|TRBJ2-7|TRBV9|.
CASSPEGTPSYEQYF
TGTGCCAGCAGCCCTGAAGGGACTCCTAGCTACGAGCAGTACTTC
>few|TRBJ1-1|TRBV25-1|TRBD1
CASSRQGLSFVF
TGTGCCAGCTCGAGACAGGGGCTAAGCTTTGTCTTT
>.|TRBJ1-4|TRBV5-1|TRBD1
CASSSGQPNEKLFF
TGCGCCAGCAGCTCGGGACAGCCTAATGAAAAACTGTTTTTT
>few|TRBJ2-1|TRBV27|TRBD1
CASSFSTGGPTFF
TGTGCCAGCAGTTTCTCGACAGGGGGCCCAACGTTCTTC
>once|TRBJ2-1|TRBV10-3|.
CAISARTDGNNEQFF
TGTGCCATCAGTGCCCGAACGGACGGTAACAATGAGCAGTTCTTC
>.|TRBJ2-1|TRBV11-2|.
CASSFLEELGYNEQFF
TGTGCCAGCAGCTTTCTCGAGGAGTTGGGGTACAATGAGCAGTTCTTC
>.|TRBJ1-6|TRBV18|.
CASSPSYNSPLHF
TGTGCCAGCTCACCGTCCTATAATTCACCCCTCCACTTT
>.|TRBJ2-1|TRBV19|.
CASSISGKLSYNEQFF
TGTGCCAGTAGTATCTCCGGAAAACTCTCCTACAATGAGCAGTTCTTC
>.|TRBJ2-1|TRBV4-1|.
CASSQDGSYNEQFF
TGCGCCAGCAGCCAGGATGGCTCCTACAATGAGCAGTTCTTC
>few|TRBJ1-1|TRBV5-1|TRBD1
CASTNQTGLNTEAFF
TGCGCCAGCACCAATCAGACAGGGCTGAACACTGAAGCTTTCTTT
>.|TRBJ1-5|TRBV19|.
CATGNQPQHF
TGTGCCACCGGCAATCAGCCCCAGCATTTT
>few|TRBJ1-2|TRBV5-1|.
CASSLDNQKVNGYTF
TGCGCCAGCAGCTTGGACAACCAGAAAGTAAATGGCTACACCTTC
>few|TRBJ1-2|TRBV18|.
CASSPGGPGRSAGYTF
TGTGCCAGCTCACCTGGGGGGCCAGGGAGATCCGCCGGCTACACCTTC
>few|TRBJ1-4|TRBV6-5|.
CASSRGQPGEKLFF
TGTGCCAGCAGCCGCGGACAGCCAGGGGAAAAACTGTTTTTT
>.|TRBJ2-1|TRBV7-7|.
CASSSSGDNEQFF
TGTGCTAGCAGCTCCAGCGGAGACAATGAGCAGTTCTTC
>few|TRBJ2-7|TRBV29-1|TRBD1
CSVADRGLLVYEQYF
TGCAGCGTAGCGGACAGGGGACTCCTCGTTTACGAGCAGTACTTC
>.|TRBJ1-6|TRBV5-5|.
CASSFWSSYNSPLHF
TGTGCCAGCAGCTTCTGGAGCTCCTATAATTCACCCCTCCACTTT
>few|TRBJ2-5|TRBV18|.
CASSPPGGLETQYF
TGTGCCAGCTCACCACCAGGGGGTTTGGAGACCCAGTACTTC
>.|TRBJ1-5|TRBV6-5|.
CASRANSNQPQHF
TGTGCCAGCAGGGCCAACTCAAATCAGCCCCAGCATTTT
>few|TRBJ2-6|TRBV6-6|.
CASSYSSSGANVLTF
TGTGCCAGCAGTTACTCGAGCTCTGGGGCCAACGTCCTGACTTTC
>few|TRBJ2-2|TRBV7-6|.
CASSLGQPGELFF
TGTGCCAGCAGCTTAGGACAGCCCGGGGAGCTGTTTTTT
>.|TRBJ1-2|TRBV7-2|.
CASSQSPSLNYGYTF
TGTGCCAGCAGCCAAAGCCCCAGCCTTAACTATGGCTACACCTTC
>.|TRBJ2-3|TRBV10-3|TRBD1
CAIRPGQGADTQYF
TGTGCCATCAGGCCCGGGCAGGGGGCAGATACGCAGTATTTT
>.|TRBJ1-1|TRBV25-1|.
CASSATGNTEAFF
TGTGCCAGCAGTGCCACAGGGAACACTGAAGCTTTCTTT
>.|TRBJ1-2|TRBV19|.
CASGMSGFTAGRFYGYTF
TGTGCCAGCGGGATGAGTGGATTCACCGCAGGGAGGTTCTATGGCTACACCTTC
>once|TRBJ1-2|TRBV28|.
CASMGPGDGANYGYTF
TGTGCCAGCATGGGTCCGGGGGACGGAGCTAACTATGGCTACACCTTC
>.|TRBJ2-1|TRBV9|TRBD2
CASSDGTSGGLSSYNEQFF
TGTGCCAGCAGCGACGGGACTAGCGGGGGCCTGAGCTCCTACAATGAGCAGTTCTTC
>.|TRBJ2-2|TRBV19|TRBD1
CASKAGQGNTGELFF
TGTGCCAGTAAAGCGGGACAGGGGAACACCGGGGAGCTGTTTTTT
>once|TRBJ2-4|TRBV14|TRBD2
CASSQASGGAKNIQYF
TGTGCCAGCAGCCAAGCTAGCGGGGGAGCCAAAAACATTCAGTACTTC
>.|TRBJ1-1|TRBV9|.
CASSVGSGPTEAFF
TGTGCCAGCAGCGTAGGTTCCGGACCCACTGAAGCTTTCTTT
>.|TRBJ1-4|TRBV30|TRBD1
CAWRAGTGGFGEKLFF
TGTGCCTGGAGAGCAGGTACAGGGGGCTTCGGGGAAAAACTGTTTTTT
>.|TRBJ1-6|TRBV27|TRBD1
CASSFAGQGNSPLHF
TGTGCCAGCAGTTTTGCCGGACAGGGCAATTCACCCCTCCACTTT
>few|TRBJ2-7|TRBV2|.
CASSEWIVGSEQYF
TGTGCCAGCAGTGAGTGGATCGTCGGGTCCGAGCAGTACTTC